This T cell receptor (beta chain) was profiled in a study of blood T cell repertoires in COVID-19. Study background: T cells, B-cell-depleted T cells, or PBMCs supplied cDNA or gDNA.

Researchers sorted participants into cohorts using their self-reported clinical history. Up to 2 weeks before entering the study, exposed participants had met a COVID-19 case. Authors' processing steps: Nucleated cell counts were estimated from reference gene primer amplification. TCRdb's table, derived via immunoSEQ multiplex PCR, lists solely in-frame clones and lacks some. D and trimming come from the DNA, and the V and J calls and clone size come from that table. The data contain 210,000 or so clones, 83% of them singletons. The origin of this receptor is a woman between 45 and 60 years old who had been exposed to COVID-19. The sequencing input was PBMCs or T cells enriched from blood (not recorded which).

The CDR3 spells CASSLEGGRPYGYTF. CDR3 DNA: TGTGCCAGCAGCTTGGAAGGAGGGCGCCCCTATGGCTACACCTTC. This rearrangement joins TRBV5-6 to TRBJ1-2; D not certain. Per the germline V gene, CDR1 is SGHDT and CDR2 is YYEEEE. V lost 0 bases and J 4 bases, leaving 13 bases between the germline ends. This CDR3 has 15 amino acids.